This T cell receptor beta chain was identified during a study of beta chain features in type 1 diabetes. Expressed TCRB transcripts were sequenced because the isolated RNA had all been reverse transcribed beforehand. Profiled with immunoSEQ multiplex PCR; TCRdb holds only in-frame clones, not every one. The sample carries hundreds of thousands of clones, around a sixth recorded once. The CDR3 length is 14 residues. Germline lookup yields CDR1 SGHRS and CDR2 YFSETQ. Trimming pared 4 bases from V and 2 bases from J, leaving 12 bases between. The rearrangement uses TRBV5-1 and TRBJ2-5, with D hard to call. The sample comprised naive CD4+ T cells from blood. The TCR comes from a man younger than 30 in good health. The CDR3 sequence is CASSQTPLQETQYF. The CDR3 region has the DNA TGCGCCAGCAGCCAGACACCCTTGCAAGAGACCCAGTACTTC.